This T cell receptor (beta chain) originates from a study of cytomegalovirus exposure and HLA in healthy donors. Findings and caveats of the study: The study carried out a later analysis of TCR beta sequences. It associated 15,000 to 20,000 of them with specific HLA alleles at a false discovery rate of 0.05.

The primer mix had 60 Vbeta and 13 Jbeta primers. Sequenced by immunoSEQ multiplex PCR; TCRdb stores in-frame clones only, minus some. The table lists more than 110,000 clones, 79% of them singletons. To note about this clone: The antigen is unknown.

The receptor was isolated from a man aged 18 to 35 in good health and CMV-seronegative. What was sequenced was PBMCs.

This chain's CDR3 is CASSLSLTGCAYGYTF. As DNA, the CDR3 is TGCGCCAGCAGTCTAAGCCTGACAGGGTGTGCATATGGCTACACCTTC. This chain uses TRBV23-1 with TRBJ1-2; 7 bases align to TRBD1. TRBV23-1 is an ORF; its function is uncertain. The V and J ends lost 4 bases and 5 bases, in that order; junction bases with no gene match: 13. This CDR3 has 16 amino acids.